A single sample gave rise to the 7 T cell receptor beta chains below, sequenced in a study of blood T cell repertoires in COVID-19. Libraries were prepared by immunoSEQ multiplex PCR; TCRdb keeps only in-frame clonotypes and omits some of them. The repertoire holds some 290,000 clones, roughly 85% seen once, with over 4.5% in the top ten. Input material: peripheral blood. These receptors were collected from a man in his 60s who had recovered from COVID-19.

A single count supports this clone. V usage is TRBV5-1 and J usage is TRBJ2-5; maybe TRBD1 (6 bases). Trimming took off 5 bases at V and 5 bases at J, with 13 bases between the two ends. In germline, CDR1 is SGHRS, CDR2 YFSETQ. This CDR3 has 13 residues. CDR3 region: CASSRQDGETQYF. In DNA form, the CDR3 reads TGCGCCAGCAGTCGACAGGATGGGGAGACCCAGTACTTC.

The chain links TRBV2 to TRBJ1-1; perhaps TRBD1 as D (5 bases). The germline V gene has CDR1 SNHLY and CDR2 FYNNEI. This CDR3 is 15 amino acids long. V was clipped by 5 bases and J by 0 bases, with 13 bases between them. CDR3 in DNA: TGTGCCAGCAGTTTTTTTCGGGGGATGAACACTGAAGCTTTCTTT. Amino acids: CASSFFRGMNTEAFF.

The genes are TRBV2 and TRBJ2-2; D possibly corresponds to TRBD1 (6 bases). V shed 4 bases and J shed 5 bases, with 14 bases lying between them. The CDR3 extends over 15 amino acids. Looked up from germline, CDR1 is SNHLY and CDR2 is FYNNEI. CDR3 amino acids: CASSAQGKKTGELFF. CDR3 bases: TGTGCCAGCAGTGCCCAGGGGAAGAAGACCGGGGAGCTGTTTTTT.

J is TRBJ2-4 and V is TRBV2, with 8 bases that match TRBD1. The germline V gene encodes CDR1 SNHLY and CDR2 FYNNEI. V lost 6 bases to trimming and J lost 0 bases; unmatched junction nucleotides: 7. The CDR3 spans 16 residues. For the CDR3, the DNA is TGTGCCAGCAGCCCGGACAGGGAAATAGCCAAAAACATTCAGTACTTC. Its protein product is CASSPDREIAKNIQYF.

The chain combines TRBV6-5 with TRBJ2-7; maybe TRBD1 (6 bases). With 7 bases removed from V and 1 base from J, the gap between germline ends came to 17 bases. Per the germline V gene, CDR1 is MNHEY and CDR2 is SVGAGI. The CDR3 has 15 residues. CDR3 in DNA: TGTGCCAGCACCTTGACGACGGACAGTTCCTACGAGCAGTACTTC. Its protein is CASTLTTDSSYEQYF.

The chain uses TRBV6-6 and TRBJ1-1, with 7 bases that match TRBD1. The CDR3 is made up of 15 amino acids. Germline loops: CDR1 MNHNY, CDR2 SVGAGI (reference sequence). V shed 6 bases and J 5 bases; nucleotides not matched to a gene: 12. The CDR3 region has the DNA TGTGCCAGCAGCCTCCGACAGGGATCCAGGACTGAAGCTTTCTTT. Its protein product is CASSLRQGSRTEAFF.

The chain links TRBV7-9 to TRBJ2-3; a weak D match, TRBD1 (5 bases). V was cut by 2 bases and J by 4 bases, with 10 bases left in between. Germline V gene data show CDR1 as SEHNR and CDR2 as FQNEAQ (reference sequence). The CDR3 runs to 14 residues. This CDR3 is CASSLTQGSDTQYF. CDR3 DNA sequence: TGTGCCAGCAGCTTAACCCAGGGATCAGATACGCAGTATTTT. The whole variable domain, filled in from reference TRBV7-9 and TRBJ2-3, reads DTGVSQNPRHKITKRGQNVTFRCDPISEHNRLYWYRQTLGQGPEFLTYFQNEAQLEKSRLLSDRFSAERPKGSFSTLEIQRTEQGDSAMYLCASSLTQGSDTQYFGPGTRLTVL.